This T cell receptor beta chain was identified during a study of early T cells in non-severe SARS-CoV-2 infection. Study-level information: Bulk RNA isolated from unsorted whole blood underwent sequencing; chains were not paired.

The TCR library protocol attached unique molecular identifiers to the individual cDNA molecules. TCRdb itself ran the 5' RACE reads through MiXCR, one entry per CDR3 protein. The table lists about 71,000 distinct CDR3 sequences, roughly 13% of them singletons, with over 12% in the top ten. Study results and caveats: VDJdb matching, biased toward anti-spike CD8 responses, missed private and CD4 specificities.

V trimming: 6 bases; J trimming: 12 bases; junction bases outside the gene matches: 9. Germline assignment: CDR1 SQVTM and CDR2 ANQGSEA. This CDR3 is built from 13 residues. Of note for this clonotype: Its specificity is unknown.

J is TRBJ2-1 and V is TRBV29-1; 12 bases map to TRBD1. What was sequenced was whole blood. The sequence was obtained from an adult who was a healthcare worker with PCR-confirmed SARS-CoV-2 infection or an uninfected control (not recorded which). CDR3 residues: CSVPGTGGLVQFF. In DNA form, the CDR3 reads TGCAGCGTCCCCGGGACAGGGGGCTTAGTGCAGTTCTTC.